This T cell receptor beta chain was identified in a study of T cells in localized non-small cell lung cancer. Study conclusions and caveats: Uninvolved adjacent lung had more T cell clonality than any other tissue, topping tumor. In adjacent lung, a median around 50 of the top 100 tumor clones were found. One tumor region alone was sequenced, and heterogeneity therefore remains possible. Elevated circulating T cell density in blood was associated with longer overall survival.

Sequenced by immunoSEQ multiplex PCR; TCRdb stores in-frame clones only, minus some. The sample has roughly 53,000 clones, approximately 83% seen once. This CDR3 region has 16 residues. The germline CDR1 and CDR2 sequences are SEHNR and FQNEAQ (reference sequence). In the case of this clone: What it binds is not known. The junction shows a germline mismatch at one end, possibly a read error.

The TCR was taken from a man aged 35-75 years with stage III lung adenocarcinoma. The chain combines TRBV7-9 with TRBJ2-1; 8 positions match TRBD1. The specimen comprised peripheral blood mononuclear cells, sampled before any cancer treatment. CDR3 in DNA: TGTGCCAGCAGCTTGAACTCGGCAGGGGGCTACGATGAGCAGTTCTTC. Residues: CASSLNSAGGYDEQFF.